This TCR beta chain is drawn from a study of blood T cells in healthy people across ages. CDR3 length: 15 residues. V was pared by 4 bases and J by 4 bases, with 16 bases between. Germline CDR1 reads SGHNT; CDR2 reads YYREEE (reference sequence). Primers used in a second PCR of about 6 to 12 cycles were a sample-barcoded 5' primer and a J-beta primer mix. Each sample yielded at least 2.5 million CDR3-containing paired-end reads. TCRdb independently ran MiXCR on the 5' RACE reads; one entry per CDR3 protein. The sample includes hundreds of thousands of distinct CDR3 sequences, roughly 24% seen only once; the top ten take 3%. These same records also appear under a second study, on T cells of mothers and their children.

The TCR originated in a boy between 5 and 17 years old in good health. The sequenced material came from blood. The chain recombines TRBV5-4 with TRBJ2-3; D is perhaps TRBD1 (7 bases). The CDR3: CASSLGGQGADTQYF. CDR3 coding DNA: TGTGCCAGCAGCCTGGGAGGTCAGGGGGCAGATACGCAGTATTTT.